This T cell receptor (beta chain) was found in a study of graft-versus-host responses after intestinal transplantation. Study background: Recipients had multivisceral, liver-intestinal, or isolated intestinal transplants. Anti-thymocyte globulin induction was given to all recipients, followed by tacrolimus and steroids for approximately three years.

Germline CDR1 KGHSH, CDR2 LQKENI. Trimming stripped 2 bases from V and 0 bases from J, with 2 bases between. The CDR3 covers 13 residues. Some clones are missing from TCRdb's copy, which holds only in-frame ones; the method was immunoSEQ multiplex PCR. The table includes over 35,000 clones, about 89% detected once. This receptor was obtained from a human patient who received an intestinal transplant, so some T cells may come from the graft donor. This sample comprised PBMCs, obtained 300 to 320 days after intestinal transplant. The chain uses TRBV18 and TRBJ2-1; unclear D gene. In nucleotides, the CDR3 is TGTGCCAGCTCACCAAGCTCCTACAATGAGCAGTTCTTC. It codes for CASSPSSYNEQFF.